The 10 T cell receptor beta chains below come from one sample, sequenced in a study of response to subunit inactivated influenza vaccine. One entry per CDR3 protein, called by TCRdb with MiXCR from the RT-PCR reads. The data contain hundreds of thousands of distinct CDR3 sequences, about 15% of them singletons. This specimen was PBMCs from blood, taken around 15 days before vaccination. Receptors were obtained from a middle-aged man who received an inactivated influenza vaccine.

V gene TRBV29-1 combines with J gene TRBJ1-2, with TRBD1 matching 11 bases. CDR1 is SQVTM and CDR2 is ANQGSEA in the germline V gene. The CDR3 length is 12 residues. The V and J ends lost 6 bases and 10 bases, in that order; junction bases with no gene match: 7. The CDR3 DNA follows: TGCAGCGTGGGAGGGACAGGGGGACCCTACACCTTC. Residues: CSVGGTGGPYTF.

The chain recombines TRBV12-5 with TRBJ2-2; D ambiguous. Germline-derived CDR1 and CDR2 are LGHNT and FRNRAP. The CDR3 totals 16 residues. V was shortened by 1 base and J by 1 base, with 10 bases between the two germline ends. CDR3 region: CASGLAPILNTGELFF. The DNA of the CDR3 is TGTGCTAGTGGTTTGGCACCGATCCTGAACACCGGGGAGCTGTTTTTT.

The chain recombines TRBV11-2 with TRBJ2-5; D is undetermined. Germline loops: CDR1 SGHAT, CDR2 FQNNGV. The V end lost 2 bases, the J end lost 5 bases, and 12 bases lay between the germline ends. The length of the CDR3 is 14 residues. The CDR3 sequence is CASSLLLTRETQYF. The CDR3 region has the DNA TGTGCCAGCAGCTTATTACTTACCAGGGAGACCCAGTACTTC.

This chain uses TRBV21-1 with TRBJ2-7; TRBD1 is the table's D call and was not checked against the DNA. TRBV21-1 has pseudogene status. The CDR3 spans 12 residues. CDR3 sequence: CASTRDSYEQYF. CDR3 in DNA: TGTGCCAGCACCCGGGACAGCTACGAGCAGTACTTC.

This clonotype was seen repeatedly, ten times or more. The chain has TRBV5-1 and TRBJ2-1, with 10 bases fitting TRBD2. CDR3 length: 16 amino acids. The trim removed 2 bases at V and 4 bases at J, leaving 6 bases unmatched. Germline assignment: CDR1 SGHRS and CDR2 YFSETQ. The CDR3 spells CASSFFSGGIYNEQFF. In nucleotides, the CDR3 is TGCGCCAGCAGCTTCTTTAGCGGGGGGATTTACAATGAGCAGTTCTTC.

This chain uses TRBV10-3 with TRBJ1-2; 8 bases line up with TRBD1. The CDR3 consists of 14 residues. Germline assignment: CDR1 ENHRY and CDR2 SYGVKD. V lost 5 bases to trimming and J lost 4 bases; unmatched junction nucleotides: 6. The CDR3 nucleotides read TGTGCCATCAGTCTGGACAGGGAGGCCTATGGCTACACCTTC. Its protein is CAISLDREAYGYTF.

The genes are TRBV7-2 and TRBJ2-1, with D possibly TRBD1 on 5 matching bases. Germline V gene sequence: CDR1 SGHTA, CDR2 FQGNSA. This CDR3 comprises 14 residues. V lost 8 bases to trimming and J lost 11 bases, with 22 bases between them. CDR3 loop: CASHPLQELWKQFF. The CDR3 DNA reads as TGTGCCAGCCACCCGTTACAGGAGCTTTGGAAGCAGTTCTTC.

This clonotype showed up just a few times. The chain uses TRBV12-3 or TRBV12-4 and TRBJ1-4; 8 bases match TRBD1. The CDR3 consists of 16 residues. V shed 5 bases and J 7 bases; nucleotides not matched to a gene: 12. CDR3 sequence reads: CASSNQGALVGEKLFF. The CDR3 DNA is TGTGCCAGCAGTAACCAGGGGGCATTAGTTGGTGAAAAACTGTTTTTT.

This chain connects TRBV18 to TRBJ1-4; D is ambiguous. The CDR3 runs to 16 residues. The V gene's germline CDR1 is KGHSH and CDR2 LQKENI. V lost 2 bases and J lost 8, with 18 bases in between. The CDR3 sequence is CASSPSNTPRGEKLFF. The CDR3 nucleotides are TGTGCCAGCTCACCATCGAACACACCTAGAGGGGAAAAACTGTTTTTT.

The chain couples TRBV30 to TRBJ2-1, with 9 positions matching TRBD2. The germline CDR1 and CDR2 sequences are GTSNPN and SVGIG (reference sequence). The length of the CDR3 is 16 residues. Trimming at V came to 3 bases and at J to 9 bases, leaving 15 bases not matched to a gene. CDR3 amino acids: CAWRQRGEGLASEQFF. The CDR3 region has the DNA TGTGCCTGGAGACAACGGGGGGAGGGACTAGCAAGTGAGCAGTTCTTC.